Listed below are T cell receptor beta chains from one sample, sequenced in a study of T cell responses to AZD1222 COVID-19 vaccine. TCRdb keeps only in-frame clones here, not all; method: immunoSEQ multiplex PCR. There are about 140,000 clones in the sample; 89% occur only once, and 2.5% to 3% lies in the top ten. Here the sequenced sample was peripheral blood, taken on day 0 of AZD1222 vaccination. The receptor set was obtained from an adult in good health. The CDR3 runs from the conserved cysteine through the conserved F or W. Fields, in order: J gene, V gene, CDR3 protein.

j_gene: TRBJ2-2; v_gene: TRBV9; CDR3aa: CASSVGLAGGAGFSTGELFF
j_gene: TRBJ1-1; v_gene: TRBV7-9; CDR3aa: CASSLPKGQGNTEAFF
j_gene: TRBJ1-5; v_gene: TRBV12-3/TRBV12-4; CDR3aa: CASSLSEGKPQHF
j_gene: TRBJ1-2; v_gene: TRBV19; CDR3aa: CASSPQVDYGYTF
j_gene: TRBJ1-3; v_gene: TRBV18; CDR3aa: CASSHRSQDRSGNTIYF
j_gene: TRBJ2-1; v_gene: TRBV13; CDR3aa: CASSLGIWGLAANEQFF
j_gene: TRBJ2-1; v_gene: TRBV28; CDR3aa: CASSDFGTRGGNEQFF
j_gene: TRBJ1-2; v_gene: TRBV4-1; CDR3aa: CASSSDRGFYGYTF
j_gene: TRBJ2-7; v_gene: TRBV7-6; CDR3aa: CASSTGTGSSYEQYF
j_gene: TRBJ2-7; v_gene: TRBV7-6; CDR3aa: CASSLNQGPSYEQYF
j_gene: TRBJ2-7; v_gene: TRBV4-1; CDR3aa: CASSQDGLADYEQYF
j_gene: TRBJ2-7; v_gene: TRBV5-1; CDR3aa: CASSLASGPSYEQYF
j_gene: TRBJ1-4; v_gene: TRBV4-3; CDR3aa: CASSQAWAGGSEKLFF
j_gene: TRBJ1-6; v_gene: TRBV4-2; CDR3aa: CASSQDLGRPNSPLHF
j_gene: TRBJ2-1; v_gene: TRBV12-3/TRBV12-4; CDR3aa: CASSTGTREQFF
j_gene: TRBJ1-2; v_gene: TRBV7-2; CDR3aa: CASSLDRASGDGYTF
j_gene: TRBJ2-3; v_gene: TRBV29-1; CDR3aa: CSPRLADTDTQYF
j_gene: TRBJ2-4; v_gene: TRBV2; CDR3aa: CASSWTGGTKNIQYF
j_gene: TRBJ2-3; v_gene: TRBV4-3; CDR3aa: CASSQEPLAGGADTQYF
j_gene: TRBJ2-2; v_gene: TRBV30; CDR3aa: CAWSVGGGANTGELFF
j_gene: TRBJ1-5; v_gene: TRBV27; CDR3aa: CASGFGGNQPQHF
j_gene: TRBJ2-7; v_gene: TRBV7-9; CDR3aa: CASSPVTGTYEQYF
j_gene: TRBJ1-4; v_gene: TRBV9; CDR3aa: CASSVEQGNEKLFF
j_gene: TRBJ1-2; v_gene: TRBV3-1/TRBV3-2; CDR3aa: CASSQGRYGYTF